One sample yielded the 30 T cell receptor beta chains listed below, sequenced in a study of response to subunit inactivated influenza vaccine. TCRdb reanalysed the RT-PCR reads using MiXCR and keeps one entry per CDR3 protein. The repertoire holds 550,000 to 800,000 distinct CDR3 sequences, with approximately 15% as singletons. This sample comprised PBMCs from blood, obtained approximately 15 days before vaccination. The receptors shown here come from a man aged 45-65 years who received an inactivated influenza vaccine.

There are many counts of this clonotype. The J gene is TRBJ2-7, the V gene TRBV28; D is possibly TRBD1 (6 bases). The CDR3 is 16 residues long. Trimming stripped 6 bases from V and 6 bases from J, with 24 bases between. Looked up from germline, CDR1 is MDHEN and CDR2 is SYDVKM. CDR3 nucleotides: TGTGCCAGCAGAAAATTGACAGGCCATATTGCGTTCGAGCAGTACTTC. The encoded protein is CASRKLTGHIAFEQYF. Supplemented by reference TRBV28 and TRBJ2-7, the full variable domain reads DVKVTQSSRYLVKRTGEKVFLECVQDMDHENMFWYRQDPGLGLRLIYFSYDVKMKEKGDIPEGYSVSREKKERFSLILESASTNQTSMYLCASRKLTGHIAFEQYFGPGTRLTVT.

The V gene is TRBV28, the J gene TRBJ1-2, with D maybe TRBD1 (6 bases). This CDR3 region has 15 residues. Germline lookup yields CDR1 MDHEN and CDR2 SYDVKM. V was shortened by 10 bases and J by 4 bases, with 22 bases between the two germline ends. CDR3 coding DNA: TGTGCCACCACTTACACCTACAGGGTCCCCTATGGCTACACCTTC. It encodes CATTYTYRVPYGYTF.

In this sample, this clonotype turned up a few times. J is TRBJ1-4 and V is TRBV5-1; 7 nucleotides align to TRBD1. The V segment lost 0 bases and the J segment 7 bases; nucleotides outside the gene matches: 3. This CDR3 spans 14 amino acids. Germline V CDR1 and CDR2: SGHRS, YFSETQ. The CDR3 sequence: CASSLDTGVEKLFF. In DNA, the CDR3 is TGCGCCAGCAGCTTGGATACAGGGGTTGAAAAACTGTTTTTT.

The genes are TRBV24-1 and TRBJ2-1; the D is unclear. The CDR3 loop spans 15 amino acids. Germline CDR1 reads KGHDR; CDR2 reads SFDVKD. V lost 1 base and J lost 6, with 12 bases in between. CDR3 sequence (DNA): TGTGCCACCAGTGATTTTAGGGCTAACTTCAATGAGCAGTTCTTC. The encoded protein is CATSDFRANFNEQFF.

A few counts support this clonotype. V usage is TRBV18 and J usage is TRBJ1-6; 7 bases fit TRBD1. Germline V gene data show CDR1 as KGHSH and CDR2 as LQKENI. Germline trimming cut 6 bases from V and 2 bases from J; bases unmatched to any gene: 10. The CDR3 has 17 amino acids. CDR3 residues: CASSPRTGGPYNSPLHF. The CDR3 region has the DNA TGTGCCAGCTCCCCTCGGACAGGAGGCCCCTATAATTCACCCCTCCACTTT.

This clonotype was found a few times. The chain links TRBV7-9 to TRBJ2-7; weak D call: TRBD1 (6 bases). Germline loops: CDR1 SEHNR, CDR2 FQNEAQ (reference sequence). The length of the CDR3 is 17 residues. Trimming shortened V by 1 base and J by 0 bases, and 16 bases separated the two germline ends. CDR3 sequence: CASSLGGPGRSSYEQYF. CDR3 sequence (DNA): TGTGCCAGCAGCTTAGGGGGGCCTGGAAGGAGCTCCTACGAGCAGTACTTC.

This clonotype was picked up a small number of times. The chain recombines TRBV29-1 with TRBJ2-1; 8 bases fit TRBD1. V was pared by 2 bases and J by 5 bases, with 5 bases of the junction left unmatched. Per germline, CDR1 SQVTM and CDR2 ANQGSEA. CDR3 length: 14 residues. The CDR3 coding sequence is TGCAGCGTTGAAAAGGGACAGGTTAACAATGAGCAGTTCTTC. It yields the protein CSVEKGQVNNEQFF.

DNA of the CDR3: TGTGCCAGCACCTGGAGATGGCAGGGGGCGAGAAATTCACCCCTCCACTTT. Translating gives CASTWRWQGARNSPLHF. This chain uses TRBV27 with TRBJ1-6; 8 nucleotides agree with TRBD1. The CDR3 runs to 17 residues. CDR1 and CDR2 (germline): MNHEY, SMNVEV (reference sequence). V shed 7 bases and J 7 bases; nucleotides not matched to a gene: 15.

V gene TRBV5-5 combines with J gene TRBJ2-7; the match to TRBD1 covers 9 bases. The CDR3 is 17 amino acids. J gave up 3 bases and V 0 bases, and 10 bases lay outside the gene matches. The germline V gene has CDR1 SGHKS and CDR2 YYEKEE (reference sequence). The CDR3 DNA is TGTGCCAGCAGCTTGGCGGGACAGGGAAGCTGGCGCTACGAGCAGTACTTC. It translates to CASSLAGQGSWRYEQYF.

As regards this clonotype: This clone may be a read error of a much larger clone one base away. The CDR3 sequence is CASRPDRGGNQPRHF. CDR3 DNA sequence: TGTGCCAGCAGACCCGACAGGGGTGGCAATCAGCCCCGGCATTTT. The genes are TRBV28 and TRBJ1-5; TRBD1 agrees at 8 bases. The germline gives CDR1 MDHEN, CDR2 SYDVKM. This CDR3 comprises 15 residues.

The chain employs TRBV5-1 and TRBJ2-7; 11 bases are a match to TRBD1. V lost 5 bases to trimming and J lost 0 bases; unmatched junction nucleotides: 22. This CDR3 has 21 residues. The germline V gene has CDR1 SGHRS and CDR2 YFSETQ. CDR3 in amino acids: CASRNTRDRGIVGWDSYEQYF. CDR3 in DNA: TGCGCCAGCAGGAACACTCGGGACAGGGGGATTGTAGGATGGGACTCCTACGAGCAGTACTTC. Supplemented by reference TRBV5-1 and TRBJ2-7, the full variable domain reads KAGVTQTPRYLIKTRGQQVTLSCSPISGHRSVSWYQQTPGQGLQFLFEYFSETQRNKGNFPGRFSGRQFSNSRSEMNVSTLELGDSALYLCASRNTRDRGIVGWDSYEQYFGPGTRLTVT.

This clonotype was seen ten or more times. The genes are TRBV7-8 and TRBJ1-5, with TRBD1 as a possible D gene (6 bases). The CDR3 loop spans 16 amino acids. Looked up from germline, CDR1 is SGHVS and CDR2 is FQNEAQ. Trimming removed 5 bases from V and 4 bases from J, with 18 bases in between. CDR3 bases: TGTGCCAGCAGCGCACGAAGGGACATTCGAAATCAGCCCCAGCATTTT. It is translated as CASSARRDIRNQPQHF.

The chain carries TRBV9 and TRBJ2-5, with a tentative D call TRBD2 (6 bases). Germline CDR1 SGDLS, CDR2 YYNGEE. The CDR3 loop spans 15 amino acids. V gave up 3 bases and J gave up 2 bases, with 14 bases separating them. The CDR3 nucleotides are TGTGCCAGCAGCGCCTATTTTGGAGGGCAAGAGACCCAGTACTTC. Protein product: CASSAYFGGQETQYF.

J is TRBJ2-7 and V is TRBV4-2; 8 bases align to TRBD1. This CDR3 contains 12 residues. With V trimmed by 5 bases and J by 6 bases, 3 bases remained unmatched. CDR1 is LGHNA and CDR2 is YNFKEQ in the germline V gene. The DNA of the CDR3 is TGTGCCAGCAGCACTGACAGGGGCGAGCAGTACTTC. It translates to CASSTDRGEQYF.

This clonotype was counted between two and nine times. V is TRBV3-1 and J is TRBJ2-7; D may be TRBD1 (5 bases). The CDR3 is made up of 16 amino acids. Trimming left V 0 bases short and J 5 bases short, with 17 bases between. Germline CDR1 is LGHDT and CDR2 is YNNKEL (reference sequence). CDR3 residues: CASSQDESDIKHEQYF. The CDR3 region has the DNA TGTGCCAGCAGCCAAGATGAGTCGGACATTAAACACGAGCAGTACTTC.

V is TRBV20-1 and J is TRBJ1-2; the D gene is possibly TRBD1 (5 bases). The ends were cut back, 3 bases at V and 8 bases at J, with 10 bases in the middle. The CDR3 loop spans 11 amino acids. Per the germline V gene, CDR1 is DFQATT and CDR2 is SNEGSKA (reference sequence). The CDR3 nucleotides are TGCAGTGCTAGGGGGCCCAACGGCTACACCTTC. It codes for CSARGPNGYTF.

Only a few counts were recorded for this clonotype. The chain combines TRBV7-9 with TRBJ2-7; 14 bases map to TRBD2. Germline loops: CDR1 SEHNR, CDR2 FQNEAQ (reference sequence). The CDR3 is 16 amino acids. V lost 5 bases, J lost 3 bases, and 6 bases stayed unmatched. CDR3 nucleotide sequence: TGTGCCAGCAGCCAACGACTAGCGGGAGGGTACTACGAGCAGTACTTC. This sequence encodes CASSQRLAGGYYEQYF.

This clonotype was counted only a few times. The rearrangement uses TRBV20-1 and TRBJ2-1, with D perhaps matching TRBD2 (7 bases). The CDR3 consists of 17 residues. CDR1 DFQATT and CDR2 SNEGSKA come from the germline V gene (reference sequence). V shed 0 bases and J shed 4 bases, with 19 bases lying between them. The CDR3 nucleotides are TGCAGTGCTAGAGATGGGGGGGCAGCGGTGATATACAATGAGCAGTTCTTC. Its protein product is CSARDGGAAVIYNEQFF.

This clonotype was seen only a few times. V usage is TRBV29-1 and J usage is TRBJ2-5, with no clear D. The CDR3 is 10 residues long. Germline loops: CDR1 SQVTM, CDR2 ANQGSEA. The V gene lost 0 bases and the J gene lost 6 bases, with 2 bases spanning the gap. The CDR3 reads CSVEEKTQYF. As DNA, the CDR3 is TGCAGCGTTGAAGAGAAGACCCAGTACTTC.

The chain has TRBV2 and TRBJ1-1; TRBD1 is a possible D gene (6 bases). Trimming shortened V by 6 bases and J by 8 bases, and 19 bases separated the two germline ends. This CDR3 is built from 14 residues. Looked up from germline, CDR1 is SNHLY and CDR2 is FYNNEI. The CDR3 reads CASRQQGVTEEAFF. CDR3 coding DNA: TGTGCCAGCAGACAACAGGGAGTTACCGAAGAAGCTTTCTTT.

CDR3 nucleotide sequence: TGTGCCAGCAGCGCTCTAGGAGGGTCAGGGGCCAACGTCCTGACTTTC. Its protein is CASSALGGSGANVLTF. The gene calls are TRBV9 and TRBJ2-6; D is perhaps TRBD2 (6 bases). Germline values: CDR1 SGDLS, CDR2 YYNGEE. The V and J ends lost 3 bases and 4 bases respectively, with 14 bases between them. The CDR3 runs 16 residues.

As DNA, the CDR3 is TGTGCCAGCAGCTCCCCGGGCGGCCGGGGGTCGAGCACTGAAGCTTTCTTT. Its translation: CASSSPGGRGSSTEAFF. V usage is TRBV7-2 and J usage is TRBJ1-1; the D gene is possibly TRBD1 (5 bases). Deletions cut 4 bases from V and 4 bases from J, with 22 bases between. This CDR3 contains 17 residues. Germline V lookup: CDR1 SGHTA, CDR2 FQGNSA.

This clonotype was observed many times. V gene TRBV5-1 combines with J gene TRBJ2-3; 9 nucleotides align to TRBD1. The CDR3 extends over 16 amino acids. Unmatched junction bases numbered 8, after V lost 4 bases and J lost 2 bases. CDR1 SGHRS and CDR2 YFSETQ come from the germline V gene. CDR3 protein: CASSRMGQGLTDTQYF. CDR3 in DNA: TGCGCCAGCAGCCGGATGGGACAGGGACTCACAGATACGCAGTATTTT.

V usage is TRBV29-1 and J usage is TRBJ2-1; TRBD1 aligns across 9 bases. The CDR3 runs 13 residues. V shed 3 bases, J shed 7 bases, and the junction held 4 bases outside the gene matches. From germline, CDR1 is SQVTM and CDR2 ANQGSEA. The CDR3 here is CSVEGQGVNEQFF. The DNA of the CDR3 is TGCAGCGTTGAGGGACAGGGAGTTAATGAGCAGTTCTTC.

The chain couples TRBV9 to TRBJ1-2; no reliable D call. The CDR3 contains 15 residues. The germline V gene encodes CDR1 SGDLS and CDR2 YYNGEE. Trimming took 0 bases from V and 0 from J, leaving 9 bases between them. Here the CDR3 DNA reads TGTGCCAGCAGCGTAGGTCTGATTCCTAACTATGGCTACACCTTC. Translated, it gives CASSVGLIPNYGYTF.

The chain carries TRBV6-1 and TRBJ2-2, with D unclear. This CDR3 comprises 15 residues. CDR1 and CDR2 from the germline V gene are MNHNS and SASEGT. Between the trimmed V and J ends, which lost 7 bases and 1 base, there was a span of 13 bases. CDR3 loop: CASKTGGKNTGELFF. CDR3 nucleotide sequence: TGTGCCAGCAAAACGGGCGGAAAGAACACCGGGGAGCTGTTTTTT.

This clonotype was seen only once. The rearrangement links TRBV28 to TRBJ2-5; a weak D match, TRBD1 (5 bases). Germline assignment: CDR1 MDHEN and CDR2 SYDVKM. There are 13 residues in the CDR3. V was trimmed by 2 bases and J by 5 bases, leaving 9 bases between them. The chain's CDR3 is CASSLEQGETQYF. CDR3 DNA sequence: TGTGCCAGCAGTTTAGAGCAGGGTGAGACCCAGTACTTC.

The V and J genes are TRBV7-2 and TRBJ1-4; D unclear. CDR1 and CDR2 (germline): SGHTA, FQGNSA. CDR3 size: 16 residues. V was pared by 2 bases and J by 8 bases, with 18 bases between. Here the CDR3 DNA reads TGTGCCAGCAGCTTACCTGGCGCCGGCAGCCGGGAAAAACTGTTTTTT. Translating gives CASSLPGAGSREKLFF.

There are a few counts of this clonotype. J is TRBJ2-4 and V is TRBV5-6; tentatively, D is TRBD2 (7 bases). The CDR3 totals 16 residues. Germline-derived CDR1 and CDR2 are SGHDT and YYEEEE. Trimming removed 6 bases from V and 7 bases from J, with 23 bases in between. CDR3 in amino acids: CASMPYGGGRGNIQYF. The CDR3 nucleotides are TGTGCCAGCATGCCCTATGGGGGGGGCCGAGGGAACATTCAGTACTTC.

This chain joins TRBV4-3 and TRBJ2-7; the D is unclear. Germline CDR1 is LGHNA and CDR2 is YSLEER. CDR3 size: 14 residues. The V and J ends lost 0 bases and 4 bases respectively, with 10 bases between them. The CDR3 bases are TGCGCCAGCAGCCAAGAGCCCGAAACGTACGAGCAGTACTTC. Its protein product is CASSQEPETYEQYF.